These 17 T cell receptor beta chains were sequenced from one sample in a study of regulatory T cells in long-lasting Graves disease. Indicated time point: newly diagnosed GD, antithyroid drugs for less than 3 months. PBMC RNA served as the TCR library source. Libraries of TCR beta came from iRepertoire HTBI primers plus Arm-PCR of CDR3 regions. TCRdb ran MiXCR on the multiplex PCR reads and lists one entry per CDR3 protein. The sample holds fewer than 550,000 distinct CDR3 sequences, 16% seen once. The same data also contributed to another study, on T cells in Graves' hyperthyroidism and ophthalmopathy.

The material sequenced was peripheral blood mononuclear cells (PBMCs), taken at new diagnosis, from a patient treated with antithyroid drugs. The receptor source for this set is a woman aged 18 to 35 with Graves disease.

This clonotype was detected only a few times. This chain links TRBV2 with TRBJ1-5, with TRBD1 identical over 11 bases. In germline, CDR1 is SNHLY, CDR2 FYNNEI. The J segment lost 5 bases and the V segment lost 6 bases, leaving 6 bases of the junction unmatched. There are 15 residues in the CDR3. In nucleotides, the CDR3 is TGTGCCAGCAGCCGGGGACAGGGGGGCTATCAGCCCCAGCATTTT. This codes for CASSRGQGGYQPQHF.

This clonotype was picked up many times. The genes are TRBV6-1 and TRBJ2-5; 10 bases match TRBD1. The CDR3 spans 17 residues. Germline lookup yields CDR1 MNHNS and CDR2 SASEGT. J was trimmed by 3 bases and V by 6 bases; bases with no gene match: 13. This CDR3 reads CASSPRDRGLREETQYF. The DNA for the CDR3 is TGTGCCAGCAGCCCCCGGGACAGGGGACTACGGGAAGAGACCCAGTACTTC.

This clonotype was counted ten times or more. This sequence joins TRBV27 and TRBJ2-7, with 7 bases identical to TRBD1. The CDR3 has 13 residues. From germline, CDR1 is MNHEY and CDR2 SMNVEV (reference sequence). The V segment lost 3 bases and the J segment 5 bases; nucleotides outside the gene matches: 4. CDR3 sequence: CASSFLGGDEQYF. The CDR3 nucleotides are TGTGCCAGCAGTTTTTTAGGGGGCGACGAGCAGTACTTC.

The J gene is TRBJ2-2, the V gene TRBV20-1; the match to TRBD2 covers 9 bases. CDR1 and CDR2 (germline): DFQATT, SNEGSKA (reference sequence). The CDR3 spans 15 residues. The V gene end was trimmed by 3 bases and the J gene end by 6 bases; junction bases not matched to a gene: 8. The CDR3 nucleotides are TGCAGTGCTAGGACCGGGACTAGCAGATCCGGGGAGCTGTTTTTT. It specifies CSARTGTSRSGELFF.

The sample holds a few counts of this clonotype. The chain carries TRBV27 and TRBJ1-4, with D unresolved. The J call may not be correct, given that the DNA end is closer to TRBJ1-6. From germline, CDR1 is MNHEY and CDR2 SMNVEV (reference sequence). CDR3 length: 13 residues. CDR3 loop: CASSPRIGSPLHF. CDR3 in DNA: TGTGCCAGCAGTCCAAGGATCGGTTCACCCCTCCACTTT.

Only a few counts were recorded for this clonotype. The chain combines TRBV19 with TRBJ2-1, with TRBD2 identical over 10 bases. V was pared by 6 bases and J by 8 bases, with 13 bases of the junction left unmatched. Germline CDR1 reads LNHDA; CDR2 reads SQIVND (reference sequence). This CDR3 has 16 amino acids. The CDR3 region has the DNA TGTGCCAGTAGATCGGTTAGGGCTAGCGGGAGTGATGAGCAGTTCTTC. Its protein is CASRSVRASGSDEQFF.

V is TRBV11-3 and J is TRBJ2-6, with D hard to call. V was clipped by 5 bases and J by 5 bases, with 10 bases between them. The germline V gene encodes CDR1 SGHNT and CDR2 YENEEA. The CDR3 consists of 14 residues. CDR3 sequence (DNA): TGTGCCAGCAGCACCCCCGTTCGGGCCAACGTCCTGACTTTC. Translation: CASSTPVRANVLTF.

This clonotype has just a few counts. The genes are TRBV3-1 and TRBJ2-1; 8 bases map to TRBD2. With V trimmed by 2 bases and J by 4 bases, 4 bases remained unmatched. Germline CDR1 and CDR2: LGHDT and YNNKEL (reference sequence). The CDR3 totals 15 residues. This CDR3 reads CASSQMGLVYNEQFF. The CDR3 DNA reads as TGTGCCAGCAGCCAAATGGGACTAGTTTACAATGAGCAGTTCTTC.

This clonotype was observed at least ten times. The V and J genes are TRBV7-2 and TRBJ2-3, with 11 nucleotides matching TRBD2. Germline V gene data show CDR1 as SGHTA and CDR2 as FQGNSA. The CDR3 consists of 17 residues. V lost 1 base and J lost 0; bases outside the gene matches: 3. CDR3 loop: CASSLGLAGSSTDTQYF. For the CDR3, the DNA is TGTGCCAGCAGCTTAGGACTAGCGGGATCTAGCACAGATACGCAGTATTTT.

This clonotype has ten or more counts. The chain joins TRBV27 to TRBJ2-7, with 7 nucleotides matching TRBD1. Germline V gives CDR1 MNHEY, CDR2 SMNVEV (reference sequence). The CDR3 extends over 16 amino acids. V dropped 5 bases and J dropped 0; count of bases not matched to a gene: 10. In nucleotides, the CDR3 is TGTGCCAGCAGTCCAACCTTGGGACAGAGCTCCTACGAGCAGTACTTC. Amino acid sequence: CASSPTLGQSSYEQYF.

This clonotype showed up just a few times. This sequence joins TRBV10-3 and TRBJ2-7; 11 nucleotides line up with TRBD2. This CDR3 is 17 amino acids long. Germline V gives CDR1 ENHRY, CDR2 SYGVKD. The V and J ends lost 10 bases and 0 bases, in that order; junction bases with no gene match: 14. The CDR3: CATRKLAGVPSSYEQYF. CDR3 DNA: TGTGCCACCCGAAAACTAGCGGGAGTCCCCAGCTCCTACGAGCAGTACTTC.

This clonotype turned up a few times. The J gene is TRBJ1-6, the V gene TRBV30; maybe TRBD1 (6 bases). In germline, CDR1 is GTSNPN, CDR2 SVGIG (reference sequence). V lost 4 bases, J lost 4 bases, and 11 bases lay in between. The CDR3 sequence is 14 residues long. The CDR3 DNA sequence: TGTGCCTGGATAGGGGGGAATTATAATTCACCCCTCCACTTT. This gives the protein CAWIGGNYNSPLHF.

This clonotype was seen ten or more times. This chain uses TRBV5-1 with TRBJ2-1; 11 bases match TRBD2. This CDR3 has 15 residues. Trimming removed 4 bases from V and 5 bases from J; junction bases left unmatched: 5. Germline assignment: CDR1 SGHRS and CDR2 YFSETQ. The CDR3 nucleotides read TGCGCCAGCAGCCCTTCGGGACTAGCGGACAATGAGCAGTTCTTC. This translates into CASSPSGLADNEQFF.

The chain links TRBV4-1 to TRBJ2-3; TRBD2 matches at 15 bases. The CDR3 runs 21 residues. Germline values: CDR1 MGHRA, CDR2 YSYEKL. V shed 0 bases and J 5 bases; nucleotides not matched to a gene: 15. CDR3 sequence reads: CASSQEARTSGRAGGGDTQYF. The CDR3 nucleotides are TGCGCCAGCAGCCAAGAAGCCAGGACTAGCGGGAGGGCCGGCGGAGGAGATACGCAGTATTTT.

The chain couples TRBV3-1 to TRBJ1-3; D unresolved. From germline, CDR1 is LGHDT and CDR2 YNNKEL (reference sequence). This CDR3 comprises 15 residues. The germline V and J ends were trimmed by 0 bases and 0 bases, with 6 bases remaining between them. The CDR3 nucleotides read TGTGCCAGCAGCCAAGACGTGGGCTCTGGAAACACCATATATTTT. It translates to CASSQDVGSGNTIYF.

The V call is TRBV7-2, the J call TRBJ1-3; no firm D call. The germline CDR1 and CDR2 sequences are SGHTA and FQGNSA. The CDR3 covers 14 residues. Trimming took off 5 bases at V and 4 bases at J, with 12 bases between the two ends. The CDR3 DNA reads TGTGCCAGCAGCGCCCTGGTTCGCGGAAACACCATATATTTT. This sequence encodes CASSALVRGNTIYF.

This clonotype has ten or more counts. At one of its ends the junction is not consistent with the germline gene, which may arise from a read error. The chain joins TRBV7-2 to TRBJ2-5; weak D call: TRBD2 (6 bases). The DNA matches TRBJ2-7 better at its end, which makes the J call doubtful. Germline V gene data show CDR1 as SGHTA and CDR2 as FQGNSA. The CDR3 loop spans 15 amino acids. The CDR3 DNA reads TGTGCCAGCAGCCTAGCCGGGGGTTCTAACTACGAGCAGTACTTC. Translated, it gives CASSLAGGSNYEQYF.